Listed below are T cell receptor beta chains from one sample, sequenced in a study of shared clonotypes between healthy human individuals. Method: immunoSEQ multiplex PCR; TCRdb's copy keeps in-frame clones and lacks some. This sample has about 680,000 clones, with roughly 94% found just once. Sequencing used naive CD8+ T cells sorted from blood. The receptors here all came from a man aged 30-40 years in good health. Both conserved end residues are part of each CDR3. The D gene is left open where the match is weak. Clone size is not always given. Where it is, it says once, few, many or a class for expanded clones.

clone size,J gene,D gene,V gene,CDR3 DNA,CDR3 protein
NA,TRBJ2-3,TRBD2,TRBV25-1,TGTGCCAGCAACCCAACTGGGAGGGACGCAGATACGCAGTATTTT,CASNPTGRDADTQYF
NA,TRBJ2-5,NA,TRBV10-3,TGTGCCATCAGTGACTCGCGGGTTCTCGAGACCCAGTACTTC,CAISDSRVLETQYF
NA,TRBJ2-5,TRBD1,TRBV7-9,TGTGCCAGCAGCCTCAAGACAGGGGATGAGACCCAGTACTTC,CASSLKTGDETQYF
once,TRBJ2-2,TRBD2,TRBV29-1,TGCAGCGCCTACTTAGCGGGAGGGAACGTTTTCACCGGGGAGCTGTTTTTT,CSAYLAGGNVFTGELFF
NA,TRBJ2-5,TRBD1,TRBV28,TGTGCCAGCAGGAAGCCGGGACAGGGGGCGCGAGGACAAGAGACCCAGTACTTC,CASRKPGQGARGQETQYF
NA,TRBJ2-3,TRBD2,TRBV19,TGTGCCAGTAGCGCGGGAGGGAGCACAGATACGCAGTATTTT,CASSAGGSTDTQYF
NA,TRBJ2-3,TRBD2,TRBV11-3,TGTGCCAGCAGCTTATCATCCTCGGGACTAGCAGACACAGATACGCAGTATTTT,CASSLSSSGLADTDTQYF
NA,TRBJ2-7,TRBD2,TRBV27,TGTGCCAGCAGTTCCCTAGCGGAGTACTACGAGCAGTACTTC,CASSSLAEYYEQYF
NA,TRBJ2-7,NA,TRBV25-1,TGTGCCGCCTCCATAACCCCCTACGAGCAGTACTTC,CAASITPYEQYF
NA,TRBJ2-7,TRBD2,TRBV7-6,TGTGCCAGCAGCTTAGCGCGGGTAGCGGGAGCCCCCTACGAGCAGTACTTC,CASSLARVAGAPYEQYF
NA,TRBJ1-5,TRBD1,TRBV11-2,TGTGCCAGCAGCTTAGGGGGGACAGGGGGCAATCAGCCCCAGCATTTT,CASSLGGTGGNQPQHF
once,TRBJ2-2,TRBD2,TRBV28,TGTGCCAGCAGTTTGTTTAGCGGGAGTGCGGAGGAGCTGTTTTTT,CASSLFSGSAEELFF
NA,TRBJ2-1,NA,TRBV7-9,TGTGCCAGCAGCTTAGTCGGGGAGCAGTTCTTC,CASSLVGEQFF
NA,TRBJ2-7,TRBD2,TRBV27,TGTGCCAGCAGTTTCGTAGGGATTTCGGTTCTAGCGGGAGTTAACGAGCAGTACTTC,CASSFVGISVLAGVNEQYF
NA,TRBJ2-3,TRBD2,TRBV5-4,TGTGCCAGCAGCTCGGCGGGAGAGACAGATACGCAGTATTTT,CASSSAGETDTQYF
NA,TRBJ2-1,TRBD1,TRBV29-1,TGCAGCGTTGAGGGGACAGAGAGCTCCTACAATGAGCAGTTCTTC,CSVEGTESSYNEQFF
NA,TRBJ2-5,TRBD2,TRBV5-6,TGTGCCAGCAGCTTGTGGGCTAGCGGGAGGGCCCAAGAGACCCAGTACTTC,CASSLWASGRAQETQYF
NA,TRBJ2-7,NA,TRBV9,TGTGCCAGCAGCGTAGGTCGGGTCCCCTACGAGCAGTACTTC,CASSVGRVPYEQYF